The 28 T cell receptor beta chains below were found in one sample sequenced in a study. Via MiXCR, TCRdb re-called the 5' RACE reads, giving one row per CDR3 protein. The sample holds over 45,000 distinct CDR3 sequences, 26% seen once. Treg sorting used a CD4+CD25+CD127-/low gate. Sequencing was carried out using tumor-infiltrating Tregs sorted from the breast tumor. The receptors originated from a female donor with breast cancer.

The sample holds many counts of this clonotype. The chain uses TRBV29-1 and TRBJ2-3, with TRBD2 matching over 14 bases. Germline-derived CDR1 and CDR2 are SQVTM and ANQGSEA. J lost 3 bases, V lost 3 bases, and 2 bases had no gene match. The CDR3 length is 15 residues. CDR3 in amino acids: CSVEGLAGVTDTQYF. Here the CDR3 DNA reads TGCAGCGTTGAGGGACTAGCGGGGGTAACAGATACGCAGTATTTT.

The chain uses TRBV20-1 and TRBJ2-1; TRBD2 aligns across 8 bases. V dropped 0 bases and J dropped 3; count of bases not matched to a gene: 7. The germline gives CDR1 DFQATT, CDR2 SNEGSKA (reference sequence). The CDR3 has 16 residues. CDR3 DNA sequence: TGCAGTGCTAGAGATTCGGGGGGGATTGACTACAATGAGCAGTTCTTC. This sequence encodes CSARDSGGIDYNEQFF.

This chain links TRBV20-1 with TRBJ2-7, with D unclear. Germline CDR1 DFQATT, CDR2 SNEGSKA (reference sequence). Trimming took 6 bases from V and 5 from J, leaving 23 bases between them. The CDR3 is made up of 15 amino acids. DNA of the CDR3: TGCAGTGCGAAGAATGGAGCTAGTCACGTCCACGAGCAGTACTTC. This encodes CSAKNGASHVHEQYF.

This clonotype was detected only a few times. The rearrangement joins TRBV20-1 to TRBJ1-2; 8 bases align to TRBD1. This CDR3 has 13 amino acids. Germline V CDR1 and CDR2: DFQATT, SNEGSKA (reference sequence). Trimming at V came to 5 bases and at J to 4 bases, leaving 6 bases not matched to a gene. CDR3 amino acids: CSAWTGSGYGYTF. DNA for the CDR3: TGCAGTGCTTGGACAGGGTCTGGCTATGGCTACACCTTC.

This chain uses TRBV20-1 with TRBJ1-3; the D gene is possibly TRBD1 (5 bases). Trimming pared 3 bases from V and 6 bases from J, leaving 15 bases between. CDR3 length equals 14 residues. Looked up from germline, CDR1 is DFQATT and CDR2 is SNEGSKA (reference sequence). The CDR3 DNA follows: TGCAGTGCTAGCCCCCGCCCAGGGTTAAACACCATATATTTT. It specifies CSASPRPGLNTIYF.

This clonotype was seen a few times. This CDR3 is CASRKTSGDTIYF. The CDR3 region has the DNA TGTGCCAGCAGGAAAACCTCGGGGGACACCATATATTTT. The chain uses TRBV7-9 and TRBJ1-3; tentatively, D is TRBD1 (5 bases). Looked up from germline, CDR1 is SEHNR and CDR2 is FQNEAQ (reference sequence). The CDR3 sequence is 13 residues long. Trimming shortened V by 6 bases and J by 8 bases, and 14 bases separated the two germline ends. Full variable domain (remainder filled in from reference TRBV7-9 and TRBJ1-3): DTGVSQNPRHKITKRGQNVTFRCDPISEHNRLYWYRQTLGQGPEFLTYFQNEAQLEKSRLLSDRFSAERPKGSFSTLEIQRTEQGDSAMYLCASRKTSGDTIYFGEGSWLTVV.

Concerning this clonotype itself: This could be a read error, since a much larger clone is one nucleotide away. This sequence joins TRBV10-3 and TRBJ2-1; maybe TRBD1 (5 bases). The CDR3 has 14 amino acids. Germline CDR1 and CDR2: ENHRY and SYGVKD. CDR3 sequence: CAIREDSFYNEQSF. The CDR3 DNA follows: TGTGCCATCAGAGAAGACAGTTTCTACAATGAGCAGTCCTTC.

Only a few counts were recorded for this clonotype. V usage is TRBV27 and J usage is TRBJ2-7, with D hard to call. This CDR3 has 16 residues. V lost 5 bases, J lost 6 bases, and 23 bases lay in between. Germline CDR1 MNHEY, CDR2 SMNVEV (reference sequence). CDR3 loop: CASSPQTGPLWGEQYF. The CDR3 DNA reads TGTGCCAGCAGTCCACAGACTGGTCCCCTATGGGGCGAGCAGTACTTC.

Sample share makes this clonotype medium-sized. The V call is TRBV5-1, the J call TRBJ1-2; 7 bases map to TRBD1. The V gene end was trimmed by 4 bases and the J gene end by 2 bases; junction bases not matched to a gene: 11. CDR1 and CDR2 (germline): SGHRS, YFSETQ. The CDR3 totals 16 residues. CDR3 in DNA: TGCGCCAGCAGCATGGCCGGACAGGCAACCAACTATGGCTACACCTTC. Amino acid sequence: CASSMAGQATNYGYTF.

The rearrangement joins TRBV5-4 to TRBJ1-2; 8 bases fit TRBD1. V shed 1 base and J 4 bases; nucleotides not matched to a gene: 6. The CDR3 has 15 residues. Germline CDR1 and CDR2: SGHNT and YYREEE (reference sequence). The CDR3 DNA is TGTGCCAGCAGCTTGCAGGACAGGGCCTCCTATGGCTACACCTTC. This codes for CASSLQDRASYGYTF. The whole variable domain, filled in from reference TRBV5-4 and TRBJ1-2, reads ETGVTQSPTHLIKTRGQQVTLRCSSQSGHNTVSWYQQALGQGPQFIFQYYREEENGRGNFPPRFSGLQFPNYSSELNVNALELDDSALYLCASSLQDRASYGYTFGSGTRLTVV.

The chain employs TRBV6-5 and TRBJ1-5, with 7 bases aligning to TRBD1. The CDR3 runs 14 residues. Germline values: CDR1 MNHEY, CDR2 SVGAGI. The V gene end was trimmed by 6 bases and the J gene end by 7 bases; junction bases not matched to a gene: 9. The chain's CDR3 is CASSLQGLGQPQHF. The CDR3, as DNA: TGTGCCAGCAGCTTACAGGGGTTAGGGCAGCCCCAGCATTTT.

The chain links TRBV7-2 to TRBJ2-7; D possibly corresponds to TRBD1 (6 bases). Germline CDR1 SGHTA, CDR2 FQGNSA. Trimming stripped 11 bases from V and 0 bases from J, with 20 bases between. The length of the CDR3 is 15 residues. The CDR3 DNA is TGTGCCGGCACCTCGGACAGCCGATTCTCCTACGAGCAGTACTTC. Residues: CAGTSDSRFSYEQYF.

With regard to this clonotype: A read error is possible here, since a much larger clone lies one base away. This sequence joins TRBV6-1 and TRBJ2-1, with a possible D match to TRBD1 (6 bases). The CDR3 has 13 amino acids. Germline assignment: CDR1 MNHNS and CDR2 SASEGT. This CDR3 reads CASRSTGFNEQSF. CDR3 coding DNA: TGTGCCAGCAGGTCGACAGGTTTCAATGAGCAGTCCTTC.

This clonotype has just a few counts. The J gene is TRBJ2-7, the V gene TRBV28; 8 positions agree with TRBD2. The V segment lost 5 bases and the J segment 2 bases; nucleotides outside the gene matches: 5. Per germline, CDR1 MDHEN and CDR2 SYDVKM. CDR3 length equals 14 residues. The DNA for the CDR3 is TGTGCCAGCAGTCCACTAGCGGAGGCCTACGAGCAGTACTTC. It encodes CASSPLAEAYEQYF. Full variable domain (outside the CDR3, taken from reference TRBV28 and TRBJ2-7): DVKVTQSSRYLVKRTGEKVFLECVQDMDHENMFWYRQDPGLGLRLIYFSYDVKMKEKGDIPEGYSVSREKKERFSLILESASTNQTSMYLCASSPLAEAYEQYFGPGTRLTVT.

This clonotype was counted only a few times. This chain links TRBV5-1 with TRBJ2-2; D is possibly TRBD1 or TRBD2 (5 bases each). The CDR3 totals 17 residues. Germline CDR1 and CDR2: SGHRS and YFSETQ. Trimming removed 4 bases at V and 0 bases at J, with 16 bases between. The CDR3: CASSPRDVLANTGELFF. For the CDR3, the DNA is TGCGCCAGCAGCCCCCGGGACGTCTTAGCGAACACCGGGGAGCTGTTTTTT. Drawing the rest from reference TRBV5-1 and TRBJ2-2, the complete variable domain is KAGVTQTPRYLIKTRGQQVTLSCSPISGHRSVSWYQQTPGQGLQFLFEYFSETQRNKGNFPGRFSGRQFSNSRSEMNVSTLELGDSALYLCASSPRDVLANTGELFFGEGSRLTVL.

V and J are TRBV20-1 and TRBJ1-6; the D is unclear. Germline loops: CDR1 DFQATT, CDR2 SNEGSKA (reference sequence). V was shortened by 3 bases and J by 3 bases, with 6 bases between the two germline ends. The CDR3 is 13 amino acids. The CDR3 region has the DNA TGCAGTGCTAGGCAAGACTATAATTCACCCCTCCACTTT. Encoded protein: CSARQDYNSPLHF.

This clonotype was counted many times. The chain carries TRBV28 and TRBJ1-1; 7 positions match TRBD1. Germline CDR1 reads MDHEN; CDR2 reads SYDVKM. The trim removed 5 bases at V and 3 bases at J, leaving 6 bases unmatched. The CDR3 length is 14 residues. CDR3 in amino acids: CASSPDRVDTEAFF. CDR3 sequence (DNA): TGTGCCAGCAGTCCCGACAGGGTGGACACTGAAGCTTTCTTT.

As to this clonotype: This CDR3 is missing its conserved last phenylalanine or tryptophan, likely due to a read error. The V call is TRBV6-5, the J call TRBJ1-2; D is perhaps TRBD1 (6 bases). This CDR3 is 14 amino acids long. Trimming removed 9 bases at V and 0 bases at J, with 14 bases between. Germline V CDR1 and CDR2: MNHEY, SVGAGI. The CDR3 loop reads CASGRGLSNYGYTV. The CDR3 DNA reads TGTGCCAGTGGCCGGGGGCTATCTAACTATGGCTACACCGTC.

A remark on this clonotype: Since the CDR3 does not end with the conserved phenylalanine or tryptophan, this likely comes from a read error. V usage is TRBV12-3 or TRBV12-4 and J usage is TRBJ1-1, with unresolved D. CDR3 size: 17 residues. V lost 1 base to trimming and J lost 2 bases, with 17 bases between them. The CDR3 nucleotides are TGTGCCAGCAGTTTAGGGCTCTGGACTTCGGGAAACACTGAAGCTTTCTCT. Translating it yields CASSLGLWTSGNTEAFS.

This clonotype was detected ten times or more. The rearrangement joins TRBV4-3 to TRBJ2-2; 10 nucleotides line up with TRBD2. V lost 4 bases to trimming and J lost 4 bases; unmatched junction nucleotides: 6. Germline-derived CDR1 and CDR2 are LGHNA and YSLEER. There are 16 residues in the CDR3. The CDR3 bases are TGCGCCAGCAGCCGCCACACTAGCGGGATCACCGGGGAGCTGTTTTTT. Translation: CASSRHTSGITGELFF.

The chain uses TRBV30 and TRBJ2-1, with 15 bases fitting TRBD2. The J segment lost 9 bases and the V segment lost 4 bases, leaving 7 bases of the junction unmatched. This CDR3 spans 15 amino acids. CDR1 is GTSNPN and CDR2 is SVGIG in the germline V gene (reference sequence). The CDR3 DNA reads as TGTGCCTGGACCGAACCGGGACTAGCGGGGGGTGAGCAGTTCTTC. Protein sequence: CAWTEPGLAGGEQFF.

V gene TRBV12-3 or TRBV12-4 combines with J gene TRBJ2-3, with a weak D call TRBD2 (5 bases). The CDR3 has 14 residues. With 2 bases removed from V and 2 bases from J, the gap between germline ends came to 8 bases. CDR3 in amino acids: CASSLRDFTDTQYF. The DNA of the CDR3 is TGTGCCAGCAGTTTACGGGATTTCACAGATACGCAGTATTTT.

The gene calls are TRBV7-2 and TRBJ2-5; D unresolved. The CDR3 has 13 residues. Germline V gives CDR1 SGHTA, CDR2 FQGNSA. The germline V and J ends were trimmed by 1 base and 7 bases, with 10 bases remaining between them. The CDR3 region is CASSLVGSGTQYF. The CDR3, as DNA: TGTGCCAGCAGCTTAGTGGGCAGTGGGACCCAGTACTTC. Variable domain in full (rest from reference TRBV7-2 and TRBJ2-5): GAGVSQSPSNKVTEKGKDVELRCDPISGHTALYWYRQSLGQGLEFLIYFQGNSAPDKSGLPSDRFSAERTGGSVSTLTIQRTQQEDSAVYLCASSLVGSGTQYFGPGTRLLVL.

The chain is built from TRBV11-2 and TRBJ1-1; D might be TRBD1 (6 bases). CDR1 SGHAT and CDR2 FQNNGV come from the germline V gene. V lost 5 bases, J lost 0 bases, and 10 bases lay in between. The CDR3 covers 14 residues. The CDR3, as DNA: TGTGCCAGCAGCCCAGGGGTTATGAACACTGAAGCTTTCTTT. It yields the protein CASSPGVMNTEAFF.

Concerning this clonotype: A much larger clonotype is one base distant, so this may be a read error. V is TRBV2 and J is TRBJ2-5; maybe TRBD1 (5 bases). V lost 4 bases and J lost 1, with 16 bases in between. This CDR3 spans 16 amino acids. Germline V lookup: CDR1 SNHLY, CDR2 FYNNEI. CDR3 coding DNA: TGTGCCAGCAGTGTCCAACCAGGGTCCATCCAAGAGACCCAGTACTTC. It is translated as CASSVQPGSIQETQYF.

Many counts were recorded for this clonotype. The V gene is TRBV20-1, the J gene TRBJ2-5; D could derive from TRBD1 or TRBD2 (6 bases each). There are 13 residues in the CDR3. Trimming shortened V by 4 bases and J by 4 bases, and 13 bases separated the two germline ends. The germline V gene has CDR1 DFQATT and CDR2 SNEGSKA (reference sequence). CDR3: CSATQGRGETQYF. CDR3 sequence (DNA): TGCAGTGCTACTCAGGGGCGGGGAGAGACCCAGTACTTC.

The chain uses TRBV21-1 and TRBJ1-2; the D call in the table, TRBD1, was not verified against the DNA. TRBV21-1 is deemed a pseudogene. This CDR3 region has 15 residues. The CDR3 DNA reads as TGTGCCAGCAGCAAGACGGCCGGACAGGGATCTGGCTGCACCTTC. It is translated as CASSKTAGQGSGCTF.

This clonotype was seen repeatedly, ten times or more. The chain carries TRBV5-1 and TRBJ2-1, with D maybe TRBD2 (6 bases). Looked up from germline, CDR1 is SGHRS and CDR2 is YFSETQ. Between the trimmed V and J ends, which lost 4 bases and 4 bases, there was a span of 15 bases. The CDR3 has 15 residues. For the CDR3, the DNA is TGCGCCAGCAGCGGCGGGACTCCCGGGTACAATGAGCAGTTCTTC. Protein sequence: CASSGGTPGYNEQFF.